One T cell receptor (beta chain) is described in this entry. The protocol was immunoSEQ multiplex PCR, while the TCRdb copy is restricted to in-frame clones and leaves out a portion. The table lists tens of thousands of clones, 93% of them singletons. This sample was taken from a study of technical replicates of blood from a handful of donors. The CDR3 spans 13 residues. Per germline, CDR1 MNHNS and CDR2 SASEGT. The V gene lost 3 bases and the J gene lost 5 bases, with 10 bases spanning the gap. The V and J genes are TRBV6-1 and TRBJ1-2, with D uncertain. This sequence was found in a human donor in good health. Sequencing was done on a sample of T cells isolated from PBMCs. CDR3 in amino acids: CASSEGVGYGYTF. CDR3 nucleotides: TGTGCCAGCAGTGAGGGAGTGGGGTATGGCTACACCTTC.